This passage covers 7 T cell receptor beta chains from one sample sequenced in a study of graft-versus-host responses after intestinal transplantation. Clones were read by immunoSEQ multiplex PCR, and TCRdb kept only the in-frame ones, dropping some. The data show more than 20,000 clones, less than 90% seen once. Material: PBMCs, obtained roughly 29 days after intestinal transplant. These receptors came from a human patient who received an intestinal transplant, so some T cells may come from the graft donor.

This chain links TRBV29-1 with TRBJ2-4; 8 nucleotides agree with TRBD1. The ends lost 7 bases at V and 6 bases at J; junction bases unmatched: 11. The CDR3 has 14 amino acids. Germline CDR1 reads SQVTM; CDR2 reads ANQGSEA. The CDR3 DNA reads TGCAGCGCCCTCGAACAGGGGGATCTAAACATTCAGTACTTC. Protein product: CSALEQGDLNIQYF. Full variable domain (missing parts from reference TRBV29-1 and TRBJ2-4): SAVISQKPSRDICQRGTSLTIQCQVDSQVTMMFWYRQQPGQSLTLIATANQGSEATYESGFVIDKFPISRPNLTFSTLTVSNMSPEDSSIYLCSALEQGDLNIQYFGAGTRLSVL.

The DNA of the CDR3 is TGTGCCAGCAGTGACTACCCGAATTACGAGCAGTACTTC. Translation gives CASSDYPNYEQYF. This chain joins TRBV2 and TRBJ2-7, with D hard to call. CDR1 and CDR2 from the germline V gene are SNHLY and FYNNEI. Trimming took 3 bases from V and 4 from J, leaving 10 bases between them. This CDR3 comprises 13 residues.

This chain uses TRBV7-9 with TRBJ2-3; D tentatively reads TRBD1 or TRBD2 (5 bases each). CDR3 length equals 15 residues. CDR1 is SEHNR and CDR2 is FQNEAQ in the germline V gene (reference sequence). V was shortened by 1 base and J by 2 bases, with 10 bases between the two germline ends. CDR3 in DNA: TGTGCCAGCAGCTTAGGATGGGACCTCACAGATACGCAGTATTTT. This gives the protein CASSLGWDLTDTQYF.

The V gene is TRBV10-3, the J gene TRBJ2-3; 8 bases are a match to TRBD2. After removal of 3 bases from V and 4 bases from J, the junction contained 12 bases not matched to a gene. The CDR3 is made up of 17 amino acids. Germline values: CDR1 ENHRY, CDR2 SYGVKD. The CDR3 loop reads CAISESGGLSEADTQYF. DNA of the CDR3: TGTGCCATCAGTGAAAGCGGGGGCCTCTCGGAGGCAGATACGCAGTATTTT.

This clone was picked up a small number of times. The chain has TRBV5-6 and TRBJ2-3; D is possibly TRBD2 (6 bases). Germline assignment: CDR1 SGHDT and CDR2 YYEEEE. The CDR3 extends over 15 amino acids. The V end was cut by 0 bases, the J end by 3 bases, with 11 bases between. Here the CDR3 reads CASSLGGRKTDTQYF. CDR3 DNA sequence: TGTGCCAGCAGCTTGGGGGGGAGGAAAACAGATACGCAGTATTTT.

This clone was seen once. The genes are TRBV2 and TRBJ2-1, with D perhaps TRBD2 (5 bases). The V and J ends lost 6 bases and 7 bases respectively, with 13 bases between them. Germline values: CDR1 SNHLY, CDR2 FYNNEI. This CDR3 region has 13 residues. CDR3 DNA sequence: TGTGCCAGCAGCCCCAGGACTGAAAATGAGCAGTTCTTC. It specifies CASSPRTENEQFF. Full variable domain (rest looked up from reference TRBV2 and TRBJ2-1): EPEVTQTPSHQVTQMGQEVILRCVPISNHLYFYWYRQILGQKVEFLVSFYNNEISEKSEIFDDQFSVERPDGSNFTLKIRSTKLEDSAMYFCASSPRTENEQFFGPGTRLTVL.

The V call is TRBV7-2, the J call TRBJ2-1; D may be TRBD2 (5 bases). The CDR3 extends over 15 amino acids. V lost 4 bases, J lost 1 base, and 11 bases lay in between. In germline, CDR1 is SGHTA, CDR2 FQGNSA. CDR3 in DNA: TGTGCCAGCAGCTCGGACTTTCTATCCTACAATGAGCAGTTCTTC. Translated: CASSSDFLSYNEQFF.